One TCR beta chain is described in this entry. Its antigen remains unknown. This record belongs to a study of OX40 agonist ivuxolimab in advanced cancers. Study-level points and caveats: Relative to CD4+ cells, CD8+ T cells on average had more expanded clones. At 0.1 to 3.0 mg/kg, CD4+ and CD8+ blood T cells expanded clonally by week 6.

Some clones are missing from TCRdb's copy, which holds only in-frame ones; the method was immunoSEQ multiplex PCR. The repertoire holds 50,000 to 70,000 clones, with approximately 93% as singletons. This CDR3 spans 12 amino acids. V gave up 5 bases and J gave up 7 bases, with 12 bases separating them. CDR1 is SGHTA, CDR2 FQGTGA, per germline. The TCR originated in an adult with an advanced solid tumor such as melanoma, head and neck, liver or kidney cancer. Sequences were derived from CD4+ or CD8+ T cells sorted from blood, sampled in a trial of the OX40 agonist ivuxolimab. The rearrangement joins TRBV7-3 to TRBJ2-7, with D possibly being TRBD2 (5 bases). The CDR3 spells CASSPGIREQYF. The CDR3 DNA reads as TGTGCCAGCAGCCCCGGGATCCGGGAGCAGTACTTC.